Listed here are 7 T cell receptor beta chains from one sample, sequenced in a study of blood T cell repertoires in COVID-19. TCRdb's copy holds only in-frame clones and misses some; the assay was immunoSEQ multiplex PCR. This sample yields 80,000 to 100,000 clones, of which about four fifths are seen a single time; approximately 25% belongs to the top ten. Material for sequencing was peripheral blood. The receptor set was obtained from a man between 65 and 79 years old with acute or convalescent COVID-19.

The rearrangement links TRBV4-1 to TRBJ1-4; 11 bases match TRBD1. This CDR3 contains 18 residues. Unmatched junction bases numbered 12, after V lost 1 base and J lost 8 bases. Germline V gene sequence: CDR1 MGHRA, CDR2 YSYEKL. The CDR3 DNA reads TGCGCCAGCAGCCAAGGCGGAGGGACAGGGGGGAGCAGGGAAAAACTGTTTTTT. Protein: CASSQGGGTGGSREKLFF.

The CDR3 nucleotides read TGTGCCAGCAGTCCTACTAGCGGTCCCCCCGGGGAGCTGTTTTTT. It translates to CASSPTSGPPGELFF. The rearrangement links TRBV6-5 to TRBJ2-2, with TRBD2 identical over 8 bases. J gave up 6 bases and V 5 bases, and 8 bases lay outside the gene matches. CDR1 MNHEY and CDR2 SVGAGI come from the germline V gene. The CDR3 is 15 residues long.

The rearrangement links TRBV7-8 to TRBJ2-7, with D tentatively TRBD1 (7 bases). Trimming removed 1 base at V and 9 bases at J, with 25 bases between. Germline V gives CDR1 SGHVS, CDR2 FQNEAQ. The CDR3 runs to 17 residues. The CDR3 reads CASSLGGGGEGARVQYF. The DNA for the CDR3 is TGTGCCAGCAGCTTAGGAGGAGGGGGCGAAGGTGCGCGAGTGCAGTACTTC.

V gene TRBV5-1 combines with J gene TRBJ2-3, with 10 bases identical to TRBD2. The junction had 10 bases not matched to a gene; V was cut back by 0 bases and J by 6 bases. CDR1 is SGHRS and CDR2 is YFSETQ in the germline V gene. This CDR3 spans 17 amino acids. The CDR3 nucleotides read TGCGCCAGCAGCTTGGGTCCTACTAGCGGGATAGGGGATACGCAGTATTTT. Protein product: CASSLGPTSGIGDTQYF.

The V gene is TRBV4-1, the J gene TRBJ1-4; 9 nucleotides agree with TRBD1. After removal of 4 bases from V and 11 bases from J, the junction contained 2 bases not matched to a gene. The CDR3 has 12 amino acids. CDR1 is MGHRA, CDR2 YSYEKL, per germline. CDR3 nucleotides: TGCGCCAGCAGCCCGACAGGGGGGAAACTGTTTTTT. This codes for CASSPTGGKLFF.

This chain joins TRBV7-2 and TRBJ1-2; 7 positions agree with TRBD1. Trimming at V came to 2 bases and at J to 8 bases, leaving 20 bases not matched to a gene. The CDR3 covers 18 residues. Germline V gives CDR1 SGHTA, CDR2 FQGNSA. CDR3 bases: TGTGCCAGCAGCTTATCGTCGACAGGGTCCTTAACTTTTATGGGCTACACCTTC. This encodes CASSLSSTGSLTFMGYTF.

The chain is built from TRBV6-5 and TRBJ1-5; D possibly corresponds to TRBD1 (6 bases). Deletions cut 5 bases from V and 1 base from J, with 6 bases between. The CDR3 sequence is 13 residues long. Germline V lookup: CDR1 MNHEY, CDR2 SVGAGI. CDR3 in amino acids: CASSQGSNQPQHF. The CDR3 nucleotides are TGTGCCAGCAGTCAGGGGAGCAATCAGCCCCAGCATTTT.